The 19 T cell receptor beta chains below all came from one sample that was sequenced in a study of OX40 agonist ivuxolimab in advanced cancers. Only in-frame clones appear in the TCRdb table, and some are missing; sequencing was by immunoSEQ multiplex PCR. The table records approximately 27,000 clones, about 79% of them present only once. The sample here was CD4+ or CD8+ T cells sorted from blood, taken in a trial of the OX40 agonist ivuxolimab. The source is an adult with an advanced solid tumor such as melanoma, head and neck, liver or kidney cancer.

The V call is TRBV19, the J call TRBJ1-1; D uncertain. Trimming stripped 1 base from V and 4 bases from J, with 4 bases between. Germline V gives CDR1 LNHDA, CDR2 SQIVND (reference sequence). The CDR3 is 12 amino acids. DNA of the CDR3: TGTGCCAGTAGTATAGTAGCCACTGAAGCTTTCTTT. Translating it yields CASSIVATEAFF.

This clone is termed medium-sized. The chain uses TRBV27 and TRBJ2-2; weak D call: TRBD2 (5 bases). V was shortened by 5 bases and J by 5 bases, with 18 bases between the two germline ends. Per germline, CDR1 MNHEY and CDR2 SMNVEV (reference sequence). The CDR3 is 16 amino acids. CDR3 region: CASSPPRTWGTGELFF. The CDR3 DNA is TGTGCCAGCAGTCCGCCACGGACTTGGGGAACCGGGGAGCTGTTTTTT.

CDR3 bases: TGTGCCAGTAGTATAAAGGCTTCGACAGGATTTGGAACCGTCGAGCAGTACTTC. The encoded protein is CASSIKASTGFGTVEQYF. The rearrangement uses TRBV19 and TRBJ2-7; D might be TRBD1 (6 bases). Looked up from germline, CDR1 is LNHDA and CDR2 is SQIVND (reference sequence). V was cut by 2 bases and J by 6 bases, with 26 bases left in between. This CDR3 spans 18 amino acids.

The chain joins TRBV10-2 to TRBJ2-7, with D possibly TRBD2 on 5 matching bases. CDR1 is WSHSY, CDR2 SAAADI, per germline. The ends were cut back, 3 bases at V and 0 bases at J, with 12 bases in the middle. The CDR3 covers 15 residues. The CDR3 DNA sequence: TGCGCCAGCAGTGACCCAGCGGTAGGCTCCTACGAGCAGTACTTC. Amino acid sequence: CASSDPAVGSYEQYF.

The J gene is TRBJ2-1, the V gene TRBV5-4, with 9 bases matching TRBD2. Germline CDR1 is SGHNT and CDR2 is YYREEE (reference sequence). This CDR3 has 13 residues. Trimming removed 4 bases from V and 5 bases from J; junction bases left unmatched: 1. The CDR3 protein is CASSERGDNEQFF. The CDR3 DNA sequence: TGTGCCAGCAGCGAGCGGGGGGACAATGAGCAGTTCTTC.

This chain connects TRBV5-4 to TRBJ1-6, with TRBD1 matching over 7 bases. The trim removed 4 bases at V and 13 bases at J, leaving 14 bases unmatched. Germline V gene sequence: CDR1 SGHNT, CDR2 YYREEE (reference sequence). CDR3 size: 15 residues. This chain's CDR3 is CASSHEGGLSQPLHF. The CDR3 coding sequence is TGTGCCAGCAGCCACGAAGGGGGCCTCAGTCAGCCCCTCCACTTT.

A word on this clone: The DNA is omitted, as the CDR3 cannot be located on it reliably, and the CDR3 follows TCRdb's listing. This sequence joins TRBV10-1 and TRBJ2-7. The CDR3 numbers 11 amino acids, ends counted. The V gene's germline CDR1 is WNHNN and CDR2 SYGVQD (reference sequence). The CDR3 loop is CASSSSEEQYF.

In its sample, this clone was seen a few times. The genes are TRBV28 and TRBJ1-5, with D unresolved. The germline V gene has CDR1 MDHEN and CDR2 SYDVKM. Trimming took 1 base from V and 4 from J, leaving 11 bases between them. The CDR3 extends over 15 amino acids. The DNA of the CDR3 is TGTGCCAGCAGTTTATCAGGTTTTGGGAATCAGCCCCAGCATTTT. It codes for CASSLSGFGNQPQHF.

The chain employs TRBV6-4 and TRBJ2-3, with TRBD1 matching over 7 bases. The CDR3 contains 14 residues. V shed 5 bases, J shed 0 bases, and the junction held 2 bases outside the gene matches. The germline CDR1 and CDR2 sequences are MRHNA and SNTAGT. CDR3 in DNA: TGTGCCAGCAGTACAGGGGACAGCACAGATACGCAGTATTTT. Translation gives CASSTGDSTDTQYF.

This clone turned up a few times. This chain joins TRBV6-5 and TRBJ1-1; D is undetermined. In germline, CDR1 is MNHEY, CDR2 SVGAGI. The CDR3 is 14 residues long. Trimming left V 5 bases short and J 0 bases short, with 10 bases between. The CDR3 nucleotides read TGTGCCAGCAGTCCCCGGACGGTGAACACTGAAGCTTTCTTT. Translated: CASSPRTVNTEAFF.

The CDR3 region is CASSLRSPGLVSYNEQFF. The CDR3 nucleotides read TGCGCCAGCAGCCTTAGGTCACCGGGACTCGTCTCCTACAATGAGCAGTTCTTC. This chain links TRBV4-1 with TRBJ2-1, with a tentative D call TRBD2 (6 bases). Germline CDR1 reads MGHRA; CDR2 reads YSYEKL. Trimming took 4 bases from V and 0 from J, leaving 19 bases between them. This CDR3 has 18 residues.

This clone was detected only once. The gene calls are TRBV5-4 and TRBJ2-3; 7 nucleotides agree with TRBD2. Germline V gene lookup returns CDR1 SGHNT and CDR2 YYREEE (reference sequence). The ends lost 0 bases at V and 2 bases at J; junction bases unmatched: 9. This CDR3 spans 17 amino acids. This CDR3 reads CASSLGRAGTYTDTQYF. In DNA form, the CDR3 reads TGTGCCAGCAGCTTGGGCCGAGCGGGGACGTACACAGATACGCAGTATTTT.

This clone came up a few times. The chain employs TRBV19 and TRBJ1-6; D might be TRBD1 (5 bases). The CDR3 consists of 16 residues. The germline CDR1 and CDR2 sequences are LNHDA and SQIVND (reference sequence). V was pared by 2 bases and J by 8 bases, with 16 bases between. CDR3 residues: CASSIPLAGEDSPLHF. The CDR3 DNA follows: TGTGCCAGTAGTATACCCTTGGCGGGGGAGGATTCACCCCTCCACTTT.

This chain uses TRBV25-1 with TRBJ1-5; 9 bases match TRBD1. Looked up from germline, CDR1 is MGHDK and CDR2 is SYGVNS. This CDR3 spans 16 amino acids. Germline trimming cut 8 bases from V and 6 bases from J; bases unmatched to any gene: 14. The CDR3 region has the DNA TGTGCCAGCTTGGGGCCGGACAGGGGTCAGGGTCAGCCCCAGCATTTT. It specifies CASLGPDRGQGQPQHF.

The chain combines TRBV5-1 with TRBJ1-2; D not certain. V was shortened by 4 bases and J by 5 bases, with 15 bases between the two germline ends. The length of the CDR3 is 14 residues. The germline gives CDR1 SGHRS, CDR2 YFSETQ. Written as DNA, the CDR3 is TGCGCCAGCAGCCTGGACGCCTTCATATATGGCTACACCTTC. Translating gives CASSLDAFIYGYTF.

The V gene is TRBV11-2, the J gene TRBJ2-2; no definite D call. CDR3 length equals 11 residues. Germline CDR1 reads SGHAT; CDR2 reads FQNNGV. V lost 3 bases and J lost 9, with 5 bases in between. CDR3 protein: CASSFIRELFF. CDR3 DNA sequence: TGTGCCAGCAGCTTTATCCGGGAGCTGTTTTTT.

The chain couples TRBV7-9 to TRBJ1-3, with 9 bases fitting TRBD1. The V gene's germline CDR1 is SEHNR and CDR2 FQNEAQ (reference sequence). The CDR3 contains 17 residues. Unmatched junction bases numbered 4, after V lost 1 base and J lost 0 bases. CDR3 coding DNA: TGTGCCAGCAGCTTAGTCGGGACAGGGATCTCTGGAAACACCATATATTTT. This encodes CASSLVGTGISGNTIYF.

The chain links TRBV30 to TRBJ2-3, with 8 positions matching TRBD2. Germline V CDR1 and CDR2: GTSNPN, SVGIG (reference sequence). Trimming removed 2 bases from V and 1 base from J; junction bases left unmatched: 2. CDR3 size: 14 residues. CDR3 loop: CAWSLAGRTDTQYF. CDR3 sequence (DNA): TGTGCCTGGAGTTTAGCGGGGCGCACAGATACGCAGTATTTT.

The J gene is TRBJ1-3, the V gene TRBV5-4; D is perhaps TRBD1 (6 bases). Trimming cost V 3 bases and J 5 bases, with 12 bases left between them. The CDR3 totals 14 residues. The germline V gene encodes CDR1 SGHNT and CDR2 YYREEE (reference sequence). CDR3 region: CASSSTGRRNTIYF. The CDR3, as DNA: TGTGCCAGCAGCTCAACAGGGAGAAGAAACACCATATATTTT. Full variable domain (rest looked up from reference TRBV5-4 and TRBJ1-3): ETGVTQSPTHLIKTRGQQVTLRCSSQSGHNTVSWYQQALGQGPQFIFQYYREEENGRGNFPPRFSGLQFPNYSSELNVNALELDDSALYLCASSSTGRRNTIYFGEGSWLTVV.